The rows below give T cell receptor beta chains drawn from one sample of a study of Graves' ophthalmopathy and Graves' hyperthyroidism. TCRdb independently ran MiXCR on the multiplex PCR reads; one entry per CDR3 protein. The sample holds about 370,000 distinct CDR3 sequences, approximately 17% seen once. Input material: peripheral blood. These TCRs come from an adult woman with stable Graves' hyperthyroidism. CDR3s include the opening cysteine and the closing phenylalanine or tryptophan. D genes are given only for firm matches. Clone size is stated in some rows and not others, as once, few, many or a class when expanded.

TRBJ2-7	-	many	TRBV14	CASSQGLGGYEQYF	TGTGCCAGCAGCCAAGGCCTAGGGGGCTACGAGCAGTACTTC
TRBJ2-7	-	-	TRBV5-1	CASSPGRDLSEQYF	TGCGCCAGCAGCCCAGGGCGGGATTTATCTGAGCAGTACTTC
TRBJ2-5	-	many	TRBV7-2	CASSLAHNQETQYF	TGTGCCAGCAGCTTAGCGCACAACCAAGAGACCCAGTACTTC
TRBJ1-2	TRBD1	many	TRBV12-3/TRBV12-4	CATSPAYRGIYGYTF	TGTGCCACCTCCCCGGCTTACAGGGGCATCTATGGCTACACCTTC
TRBJ2-2	TRBD1	few	TRBV19	CASRTTGGRVDTGELFF	TGTGCCAGTAGGACAACAGGGGGCCGGGTGGACACCGGGGAGCTGTTTTTT
TRBJ1-6	-	many	TRBV6-5	CASSYDPTPGADNSPLHF	TGTGCCAGCAGTTACGACCCAACCCCGGGAGCAGATAATTCACCCCTCCACTTT
TRBJ1-3	-	many	TRBV10-1	CASSEHSSGNTIYF	TGCGCCAGCAGTGAGCACAGCTCTGGAAACACCATATATTTT
TRBJ2-5	-	-	TRBV6-5	CASSYSKQARLQETQYF	TGTGCCAGCAGTTACTCGAAGCAGGCCCGGCTCCAAGAGACCCAGTACTTC
TRBJ2-7	TRBD2	few	TRBV20-1	CSPSGSGTGYEQYF	TGCAGTCCTAGCGGGAGTGGGACGGGCTACGAGCAGTACTTC
TRBJ1-5	-	many	TRBV30	CAWSRGGLSQPQHF	TGTGCCTGGAGTCGGGGGGGCTTGAGTCAGCCCCAGCATTTT
TRBJ2-7	TRBD1	many	TRBV20-1	CSARGQTYEQYF	TGCAGTGCTAGGGGACAGACCTACGAGCAGTACTTC
TRBJ2-7	TRBD2	-	TRBV6-2/TRBV6-3	CASSAGTSHYEQYF	TGTGCCAGCAGCGCCGGGACTAGCCACTACGAGCAGTACTTC
TRBJ2-7	TRBD1	many	TRBV6-1	CASRRQGASEQYF	TGTGCCAGCAGGAGACAGGGTGCAAGCGAGCAGTACTTC
TRBJ1-1	TRBD1	many	TRBV25-1	CASSERPPGQGFTEAFF	TGTGCCAGCAGTGAGCGGCCCCCGGGACAGGGTTTCACTGAAGCTTTCTTT
TRBJ1-5	-	many	TRBV12-5	CASEDRDDGSNQPQHF	TGTGCTAGTGAGGATAGGGACGATGGTAGCAATCAGCCCCAGCATTTT
TRBJ2-6	-	many	TRBV27	CASSLDGLSGANVLTF	TGTGCCAGCAGTTTGGACGGGCTCTCTGGGGCCAACGTCCTGACTTTC
TRBJ1-2	TRBD1	many	TRBV6-5	CASAPLRGLEGYTF	TGTGCCAGCGCACCGCTCAGGGGGCTAGAGGGCTACACCTTC
TRBJ2-7	TRBD2	many	TRBV27	CASSSISGSSYEQYF	TGTGCCAGCAGTTCAATTAGCGGGAGCTCCTACGAGCAGTACTTC
TRBJ2-7	TRBD2	many	TRBV7-8	CASSSPSGLAVYEQYF	TGTGCCAGCAGCTCGCCCTCGGGACTAGCGGTCTACGAGCAGTACTTC
TRBJ2-7	-	-	TRBV6-5	CASSYRADLHEQYF	TGTGCCAGCAGTTACCGCGCAGACCTCCACGAGCAGTACTTC
TRBJ2-5	-	few	TRBV3-1	CASSRTGRFEETQYF	TGTGCCAGCAGCCGCACGGGGAGGTTCGAAGAGACCCAGTACTTC
TRBJ2-7	-	-	TRBV7-2	CASSLGRLSSYEQYF	TGTGCCAGCAGTTTAGGGCGGCTTAGCTCCTACGAGCAGTACTTC
TRBJ1-2	-	many	TRBV27	CASLYGYTF	TGTGCCAGTCTATATGGCTACACCTTC
TRBJ1-2	-	-	TRBV20-1	CSVLPGGYYGYTF	TGCAGCGTCCTCCCAGGCGGCTACTATGGCTACACCTTC
TRBJ1-2	-	many	TRBV15	CATSRDYRVDGYTF	TGTGCCACCAGCAGAGATTACAGGGTGGATGGCTACACCTTC
TRBJ2-7	TRBD1	-	TRBV6-2/TRBV6-3	CASSSGQGATNEQYF	TGTGCCAGCAGCAGCGGACAGGGGGCTACGAACGAGCAGTACTTC
TRBJ2-5	-	many	TRBV4-1	CASSPVRVQETQYF	TGCGCCAGCAGCCCGGTAAGGGTACAAGAGACCCAGTACTTC
TRBJ1-6	-	-	TRBV20-1	CSARDFSTVNSPLHF	TGCAGTGCTAGAGATTTCTCGACAGTGAATTCACCCCTCCACTTT
TRBJ2-7	TRBD2	many	TRBV6-2/TRBV6-3	CASSYSFLAGGTFYEQYF	TGTGCCAGCAGTTACTCGTTTCTAGCGGGAGGGACTTTCTACGAGCAGTACTTC
TRBJ1-5	-	-	TRBV7-8	CASSLTGTSYQPQHF	TGTGCCAGCAGCTTAACAGGGACTAGCTATCAGCCTCAGCATTTT
TRBJ1-2	-	many	TRBV7-9	CASSTPRDTRNYGYTF	TGTGCCAGCAGCACCCCCCGGGACACCCGGAACTATGGCTACACCTTC
TRBJ2-7	-	many	TRBV25-1	CASSEQTHEQYF	TGTGCCAGCAGTGAACAGACCCACGAGCAGTACTTC
TRBJ2-7	-	many	TRBV6-5	CASSYAGRTYEQYF	TGTGCCAGCAGTTACGCAGGCAGGACCTACGAGCAGTACTTC
TRBJ2-5	TRBD2	many	TRBV20-1	CSAPGTSGGQETQYF	TGCAGTGCACCCGGGACTAGCGGGGGACAAGAGACCCAGTACTTC
TRBJ2-7	-	many	TRBV12-3/TRBV12-4	CASSPGQAYEQYF	TGTGCCAGCAGTCCGGGACAAGCCTACGAGCAGTACTTC
TRBJ1-2	TRBD1	-	TRBV12-3/TRBV12-4	CASSYRTGNYGYTF	TGTGCCAGCAGTTACCGGACAGGAAACTATGGCTACACCTTC
TRBJ2-7	TRBD2	many	TRBV7-2	CASSLASGLAVFEQYF	TGTGCCAGCAGCTTAGCAAGCGGACTAGCTGTTTTCGAGCAGTACTTC
TRBJ2-7	TRBD1	many	TRBV6-2/TRBV6-3	CASSYSPTGKWQYF	TGTGCCAGCAGTTACTCCCCGACAGGGAAGTGGCAGTACTTC
TRBJ1-5	-	many	TRBV6-2/TRBV6-3	CASREEGQPQHF	TGTGCCTCCAGGGAGGAGGGCCAGCCCCAGCATTTT
TRBJ2-7	TRBD2	many	TRBV7-9	CASSLEMGGVHEQYF	TGTGCCAGCAGCTTAGAAATGGGGGGGGTCCACGAGCAGTACTTC
TRBJ2-2	-	many	TRBV28	CASRGPGELFF	TGTGCCAGCAGGGGTCCCGGGGAGCTGTTTTTT
TRBJ2-7	-	many	TRBV5-6	CASSLIRASYEQYF	TGTGCCAGCAGCTTGATTCGGGCGTCCTACGAGCAGTACTTC
TRBJ1-2	TRBD1	many	TRBV12-3/TRBV12-4	CASNIKRQGEDYGYTF	TGTGCCAGCAATATAAAACGACAGGGGGAGGACTATGGCTACACCTTC
TRBJ2-4	-	few	TRBV18	CASSPIASKNIQYF	TGTGCCAGCTCACCAATTGCTTCGAAAAACATTCAGTACTTC
TRBJ2-5	-	many	TRBV11-2	CASSLVDQYQETQYF	TGTGCCAGCAGCTTAGTGGACCAGTACCAAGAGACCCAGTACTTC
TRBJ2-7	-	-	TRBV6-2/TRBV6-3	CASSARGGRHF	TGTGCCAGCAGCGCCAGGGGAGGACGCCACTTC
TRBJ2-4	-	few	TRBV7-3	CASSSRFGDIKYF	TGTGCCAGCAGCTCCCGCTTTGGGGACATTAAGTACTTC
TRBJ1-2	TRBD1	-	TRBV10-2	CASSDGGGARGYTF	TGCGCCAGCAGTGATGGAGGGGGCGCGAGGGGCTACACCTTC
TRBJ2-5	TRBD1	many	TRBV25-1	CASREPGQGQETQYF	TGTGCCAGCAGGGAACCGGGACAGGGACAAGAGACCCAGTACTTC
TRBJ2-4	-	-	TRBV30	CAWSQRPDSLAKNIQYF	TGTGCCTGGAGCCAACGGCCGGATTCGTTAGCCAAAAACATTCAGTACTTC
TRBJ2-5	-	many	TRBV20-1	CSEGGRPETQYF	TGCTCCGAGGGGGGCAGGCCGGAGACCCAGTACTTC
TRBJ2-7	TRBD2	many	TRBV5-1	CASSLSGTPHLKGYEQYF	TGCGCCAGCAGCTTAAGCGGGACTCCACACCTGAAGGGGTACGAGCAGTACTTC
TRBJ1-5	-	many	TRBV6-2/TRBV6-3	CASSPYGGGNQPQHF	TGTGCCAGCAGTCCGTACGGGGGTGGCAATCAGCCCCAGCATTTT
TRBJ2-7	TRBD2	many	TRBV20-1	CSARESPAGYEQYF	TGCAGTGCTAGAGAATCCCCAGCGGGGTACGAGCAGTACTTC
TRBJ1-1	TRBD1	many	TRBV6-5	CASSYSRGGNTEAFF	TGTGCCAGCAGTTACTCGAGAGGGGGCAACACTGAAGCTTTCTTT
TRBJ1-1	-	many	TRBV7-9	CASSLGLTGFNTEAFF	TGTGCCAGCAGCTTAGGCCTGACAGGTTTCAACACTGAAGCTTTCTTT
TRBJ2-2	-	-	TRBV12-3/TRBV12-4	CASSFYGRTTGELFF	TGTGCCAGCAGCTTTTACGGGCGGACAACCGGGGAGCTGTTTTTT
TRBJ1-2	-	many	TRBV6-5	CASSYFRGSNYGYTF	TGTGCCAGCAGTTACTTTAGGGGGTCTAACTATGGCTACACCTTC
TRBJ1-5	TRBD1	many	TRBV19	CASSIIPRTGDQPQHF	TGTGCCAGTAGTATAATCCCGCGGACAGGGGATCAGCCCCAGCATTTT
TRBJ2-2	-	many	TRBV6-6	CASSYMGADTGELFF	TGTGCCAGCAGTTACATGGGGGCAGACACCGGGGAGCTGTTTTTT